A single sample is the source of the 30 T cell receptor beta chains below, sequenced in a study of cytotoxic CD8 clonotypes in ibrutinib-treated CLL. The repertoire was sequenced with immunoSEQ multiplex PCR; TCRdb's copy has only in-frame clones and lacks some. The data hold about 50,000 clones, with 50% to 70% observed a single time. Sequences were derived from PBMCs, sampled at disease progression, from a patient treated with ibrutinib. These TCRs come from a human donor with chronic lymphocytic leukemia.

The chain couples TRBV29-1 to TRBJ2-7; TRBD1 aligns across 7 bases. The CDR3 sequence is 11 residues long. Germline CDR1 SQVTM, CDR2 ANQGSEA. Trimming at V came to 6 bases and at J to 4 bases, leaving 3 bases not matched to a gene. This CDR3 reads CSVVTGYEQYF. The DNA for the CDR3 is TGCAGCGTCGTGACAGGGTACGAGCAGTACTTC.

The rearrangement links TRBV28 to TRBJ1-1; D is possibly TRBD1 (5 bases). V was shortened by 6 bases and J by 11 bases, with 22 bases between the two germline ends. CDR3 length: 14 residues. Germline lookup yields CDR1 MDHEN and CDR2 SYDVKM. CDR3 loop: CASSPFLRGVRAFF. CDR3 sequence (DNA): TGTGCCAGCAGCCCTTTTTTGCGGGGGGTTAGGGCTTTCTTT.

The chain uses TRBV9 and TRBJ2-5, with 7 nucleotides matching TRBD2. The germline CDR1 and CDR2 sequences are SGDLS and YYNGEE. This CDR3 region has 15 residues. V lost 3 bases, J lost 5 bases, and 10 bases stayed unmatched. CDR3 loop: CASSDTSVARETQYF. CDR3 DNA: TGTGCCAGCAGCGACACTAGCGTCGCTCGGGAGACCCAGTACTTC.

For the CDR3, the DNA is TGCGCCAGCAGCCGCCTGGCACTAGCGGGAGCAGATACGCAGTATTTT. Its translation: CASSRLALAGADTQYF. This chain uses TRBV4-1 with TRBJ2-3; 11 nucleotides line up with TRBD2. Germline CDR1 reads MGHRA; CDR2 reads YSYEKL. The CDR3 is 16 amino acids. The ends lost 4 bases at V and 4 bases at J; junction bases unmatched: 7.

This clone was seen a handful of times. The chain has TRBV7-2 and TRBJ2-7; 11 bases map to TRBD2. V was pared by 5 bases and J by 0 bases, with 3 bases of the junction left unmatched. The CDR3 extends over 15 amino acids. Looked up from germline, CDR1 is SGHTA and CDR2 is FQGNSA. The CDR3 spells CASSSSGRASYEQYF. The CDR3 region has the DNA TGTGCCAGCAGCAGTAGCGGGAGGGCCTCCTACGAGCAGTACTTC.

The rearrangement uses TRBV7-2 and TRBJ2-1; D gene uncertain. The CDR3 has 15 residues. CDR1 is SGHTA, CDR2 FQGNSA, per germline. V lost 6 bases to trimming and J lost 0 bases, with 12 bases between them. The DNA of the CDR3 is TGTGCCAGCAGTCTCGATCCCTACTCCTACAATGAGCAGTTCTTC. Amino acid sequence: CASSLDPYSYNEQFF. Complete variable domain (other parts from reference TRBV7-2 and TRBJ2-1): GAGVSQSPSNKVTEKGKDVELRCDPISGHTALYWYRQSLGQGLEFLIYFQGNSAPDKSGLPSDRFSAERTGGSVSTLTIQRTQQEDSAVYLCASSLDPYSYNEQFFGPGTRLTVL.

This clone was observed a handful of times. The V gene is TRBV27, the J gene TRBJ1-5, with D uncertain. The V and J ends lost 4 bases and 2 bases respectively, with 9 bases between them. CDR1 is MNHEY and CDR2 is SMNVEV in the germline V gene (reference sequence). The CDR3 has 14 residues. CDR3 DNA sequence: TGTGCCAGCAGTTCTGTCCAGGGCAATCAGCCCCAGCATTTT. Protein product: CASSSVQGNQPQHF.

The chain uses TRBV6-1 and TRBJ2-5; D ambiguous. Germline CDR1 is MNHNS and CDR2 is SASEGT. The V end lost 0 bases, the J end lost 4 bases, and 9 bases lay between the germline ends. The CDR3 totals 14 residues. The CDR3 spells CASSEAAVGETQYF. Here the CDR3 DNA reads TGTGCCAGCAGTGAAGCGGCAGTTGGAGAGACCCAGTACTTC.

In regard to this clone: One end of the junction fails to match germline, which may point to a read error. The chain combines TRBV5-4 with TRBJ1-5; D is unclear. Germline assignment: CDR1 SGHNT and CDR2 YYREEE (reference sequence). The CDR3 loop spans 15 amino acids. The CDR3 nucleotides are TGCGCCAGCAGCCAAGATGCTAATAGCAATCAGCCCCAGCATTTT. Translated, it gives CASSQDANSNQPQHF.

V usage is TRBV13 and J usage is TRBJ1-4; tentative D call: TRBD1 (6 bases). V dropped 5 bases and J dropped 4 bases, with 20 bases sitting between them. This CDR3 region has 17 residues. The germline V gene has CDR1 PRHDT and CDR2 FYEKMQ (reference sequence). The CDR3 here is CASSRRGAALNNEKLFF. CDR3 DNA sequence: TGTGCCAGCAGCCGACGGGGGGCCGCTCTTAATAATGAAAAACTGTTTTTT.

V and J are TRBV5-1 and TRBJ2-3, with 11 bases matching TRBD2. The CDR3 extends over 16 amino acids. Trimming at V came to 4 bases and at J to 2 bases, leaving 6 bases not matched to a gene. Germline V gene sequence: CDR1 SGHRS, CDR2 YFSETQ. The CDR3 bases are TGCGCCAGCAGCCCCGGGACTAGCGGATACACAGATACGCAGTATTTT. Amino acids: CASSPGTSGYTDTQYF.

The chain uses TRBV7-8 and TRBJ2-5, with D maybe TRBD2 (6 bases). This CDR3 spans 15 amino acids. CDR1 SGHVS and CDR2 FQNEAQ come from the germline V gene. Trimming took 1 base from V and 4 from J, leaving 13 bases between them. The CDR3 coding sequence is TGTGCCAGCAGCTTAGACCGACGGGGAGGAGAGACCCAGTACTTC. Translation: CASSLDRRGGETQYF.

J is TRBJ2-3 and V is TRBV14; TRBD2 aligns across 12 bases. This CDR3 contains 20 residues. Germline V lookup: CDR1 SGHDN, CDR2 FVKESK. V was clipped by 2 bases and J by 0 bases; unmatched bases: 12. The CDR3 sequence is CASSQTRLAGVFPSTDTQYF. DNA of the CDR3: TGTGCCAGCAGCCAAACTCGACTAGCGGGAGTTTTCCCTAGCACAGATACGCAGTATTTT.

The chain uses TRBV29-1 and TRBJ1-2; TRBD1 matches at 8 bases. CDR3 length: 13 amino acids. The V gene end was trimmed by 4 bases and the J gene end by 6 bases; junction bases not matched to a gene: 7. In germline, CDR1 is SQVTM, CDR2 ANQGSEA. The CDR3 loop reads CSVGDGQGDGYTF. CDR3 bases: TGCAGCGTTGGGGACGGACAGGGAGATGGCTACACCTTC.

The chain couples TRBV27 to TRBJ1-2; D gene uncertain. This CDR3 is built from 16 residues. Germline V gene sequence: CDR1 MNHEY, CDR2 SMNVEV (reference sequence). Trimming took 4 bases from V and 0 from J, leaving 15 bases between them. The CDR3 sequence is CASSSRAGVTNYGYTF. As DNA, the CDR3 is TGTGCCAGCAGTTCTCGGGCCGGGGTTACTAACTATGGCTACACCTTC.

V usage is TRBV27 and J usage is TRBJ2-3, with D possibly matching TRBD1 (5 bases). Trimming removed 8 bases from V and 1 base from J, with 13 bases in between. Germline CDR1 MNHEY, CDR2 SMNVEV (reference sequence). CDR3 length: 14 residues. CDR3 loop: CASARQGGTDTQYF. CDR3 DNA: TGTGCCAGCGCCCGCCAAGGGGGCACAGATACGCAGTATTTT.

This clone has just a few counts. This chain connects TRBV6-1 to TRBJ2-7, with D possibly TRBD2 on 5 matching bases. The CDR3 is 15 residues long. Germline lookup yields CDR1 MNHNS and CDR2 SASEGT. V was shortened by 4 bases and J by 5 bases, with 18 bases between the two germline ends. CDR3 sequence (DNA): TGTGCCAGCAGTGCCACGGTAGAGGGCCCCCACGAGCAGTACTTC. It codes for CASSATVEGPHEQYF.

The chain links TRBV20-1 to TRBJ1-1; no definite D call. The germline gives CDR1 DFQATT, CDR2 SNEGSKA (reference sequence). The CDR3 runs to 11 residues. The germline V and J ends were trimmed by 6 bases and 7 bases, with 12 bases remaining between them. The CDR3 DNA follows: TGCAGTGCCCCCGAAGGGTTTGAAGCTTTCTTT. Amino acids: CSAPEGFEAFF.

This sequence joins TRBV19 and TRBJ2-7; a weak D match, TRBD1 (5 bases). The CDR3 has 13 amino acids. Trimming removed 5 bases from V and 2 bases from J, with 10 bases in between. Germline V gene lookup returns CDR1 LNHDA and CDR2 SQIVND (reference sequence). Here the CDR3 reads CASSPGYTYEQYF. The CDR3 coding sequence is TGTGCCAGTAGTCCAGGGTATACCTACGAGCAGTACTTC.

The genes are TRBV10-3 and TRBJ1-1; TRBD1 aligns across 9 bases. This CDR3 contains 15 residues. Germline lookup yields CDR1 ENHRY and CDR2 SYGVKD. Losses at the gene ends were 9 bases for V and 6 bases for J; bases not matched to a gene: 14. The CDR3 loop reads CAIADRGVENAEAFF. The CDR3 DNA reads as TGTGCCATAGCGGACAGGGGAGTGGAAAACGCTGAAGCTTTCTTT.

The chain recombines TRBV7-6 with TRBJ2-3; D unresolved. CDR3 length: 14 amino acids. The germline gives CDR1 SGHVS, CDR2 FNYEAQ. Trimming shortened V by 5 bases and J by 0 bases, and 9 bases separated the two germline ends. CDR3 sequence (DNA): TGTGCCAGCAGCCTGCTGGGGAGCACAGATACGCAGTATTTT. Residues: CASSLLGSTDTQYF.

The chain is built from TRBV19 and TRBJ2-5, with 8 nucleotides matching TRBD1. This CDR3 is built from 15 residues. Germline V gene sequence: CDR1 LNHDA, CDR2 SQIVND (reference sequence). Germline trimming cut 1 base from V and 5 bases from J; bases unmatched to any gene: 6. In DNA form, the CDR3 reads TGTGCCAGTAGTATAGCCAGGGGGCTAGGGGAGACCCAGTACTTC. Its translation is CASSIARGLGETQYF. The full variable domain, in which reference TRBV19 and TRBJ2-5 provide the parts outside the CDR3, is DGGITQSPKYLFRKEGQNVTLSCEQNLNHDAMYWYRQDPGQGLRLIYYSQIVNDFQKGDIAEGYSVSREKKESFPLTVTSAQKNPTAFYLCASSIARGLGETQYFGPGTRLLVL.

The gene calls are TRBV27 and TRBJ2-1; D perhaps matches TRBD1 (5 bases). Trimming left V 4 bases short and J 0 bases short, with 10 bases between. The CDR3 runs 15 residues. CDR1 and CDR2 from the germline V gene are MNHEY and SMNVEV (reference sequence). The CDR3 region is CASSWGQSSYNEQFF. DNA of the CDR3: TGTGCCAGCAGTTGGGGCCAGAGCTCCTACAATGAGCAGTTCTTC.

The chain has TRBV5-6 and TRBJ2-3, with D possibly matching TRBD1 (5 bases). In germline, CDR1 is SGHDT, CDR2 YYEEEE. The CDR3 consists of 13 residues. Trimming shortened V by 5 bases and J by 7 bases, and 14 bases separated the two germline ends. The CDR3 DNA follows: TGTGCCAGCAGTTTCGGACAACAATATACGCAGTATTTT. Translating gives CASSFGQQYTQYF.

This clone was detected only a few times. The chain is built from TRBV23-1 and TRBJ2-7; D might be TRBD1 or TRBD2, each matching 5 bases. TRBV23-1 is filed as an ORF, its function uncertain. The CDR3 totals 15 residues. V lost 7 bases, J lost 2 bases, and 18 bases lay in between. The CDR3 DNA sequence: TGCGCCAGCACCAACCGGGACCCCGGCACCTACGAGCAGTACTTC. Translated, it gives CASTNRDPGTYEQYF.

In this sample, this clone turned up a few times. The genes are TRBV6-1 and TRBJ2-2; no firm D call. CDR1 is MNHNS and CDR2 is SASEGT in the germline V gene. V was cut by 3 bases and J by 8 bases, with 10 bases left in between. The CDR3 has 13 amino acids. The CDR3 coding sequence is TGTGCCAGCAGTGACAAAAGGGTTGGGGAGCTGTTTTTT. As protein: CASSDKRVGELFF.

This clone was recorded a few times. V usage is TRBV28 and J usage is TRBJ2-1, with D unresolved. This CDR3 contains 12 residues. Trimming took off 11 bases at V and 7 bases at J, with 15 bases between the two ends. Germline CDR1 MDHEN, CDR2 SYDVKM. CDR3 residues: CASQPARNEQFF. The CDR3 coding sequence is TGTGCCTCCCAACCCGCCAGAAATGAGCAGTTCTTC.

This clone was picked up a small number of times. The rearrangement links TRBV6-4 to TRBJ2-1, with D maybe TRBD2 (7 bases). Deletions cut 0 bases from V and 8 bases from J, with 14 bases between. This CDR3 contains 15 residues. The germline gives CDR1 MRHNA, CDR2 SNTAGT. The chain's CDR3 is CASSDSGEGDDEQFF. In DNA, the CDR3 is TGTGCCAGCAGTGACTCTGGGGAGGGGGACGATGAGCAGTTCTTC.

This clone has just a few counts. This chain connects TRBV27 to TRBJ1-6; possible D gene TRBD1, 5 bases. CDR1 is MNHEY and CDR2 is SMNVEV in the germline V gene (reference sequence). This CDR3 comprises 15 residues. The V end was cut by 6 bases, the J end by 7 bases, with 16 bases between. This CDR3 is CASRVLGEANSPLHF. The CDR3 nucleotides are TGTGCCAGCAGGGTCCTAGGGGAGGCGAATTCACCCCTCCACTTT.

This chain uses TRBV6-5 with TRBJ1-2; no definite D call. The ends were cut back, 2 bases at V and 2 bases at J, with 9 bases in the middle. The CDR3 runs to 14 residues. Per germline, CDR1 MNHEY and CDR2 SVGAGI. The CDR3 region is CASSYDHGNYGYTF. The CDR3 coding sequence is TGTGCCAGCAGTTACGATCACGGGAACTATGGCTACACCTTC.